This is a list of T cell receptor beta chains from one sample in a study of blood T cell repertoires in COVID-19. The protocol was immunoSEQ multiplex PCR, while the TCRdb copy is restricted to in-frame clones and leaves out a portion. The sample carries about 300,000 clones, 80% to 90% recorded once. The source material was PBMCs or T cells enriched from blood (not recorded which). These receptors were obtained from a man younger than 40 who had recovered from COVID-19. The CDR3 runs from the conserved cysteine through the conserved F or W. D genes are given only for firm matches. A clone size is listed for some rows: how often the clone was seen (once, few, many), or a class if it is expanded.

d_gene,j_gene,v_gene,abundance,CDR3nt,CDR3aa
NA,TRBJ1-3,TRBV3-1/TRBV3-2,NA,TGTGCCAGCAGCCAAGATCCAGGGTCTGGAAACACCATATATTTT,CASSQDPGSGNTIYF
NA,TRBJ2-2,TRBV28,NA,TGTGCCAGCCCCACCGGGAAGAACACCGGGGAGCTGTTTTTT,CASPTGKNTGELFF
NA,TRBJ2-1,TRBV11-3,once,TGTGCCAGCAGCCTCCCGTACGGCAATGAGCAGTTCTTC,CASSLPYGNEQFF
NA,TRBJ1-1,TRBV21-1,NA,TGTGCCAGCAGCAGAAGGGACAGGGGGCCCACTGAAGCTTTCTTT,CASSRRDRGPTEAFF
TRBD1,TRBJ2-7,TRBV18,NA,TGTGCCAGCTCACCACGTAGGGGACAGGGGGCGAAAAGCTACGAGCAGTACTTC,CASSPRRGQGAKSYEQYF
NA,TRBJ2-3,TRBV19,NA,TGTGCCAGTAGTATAGTTCCCCAGGAGGTGAAATCAGATACGCAGTATTTT,CASSIVPQEVKSDTQYF
NA,TRBJ2-5,TRBV18,NA,TGTGCCAGCTCACCACCGCGGAGCCAAGAGACCCAGTACTTC,CASSPPRSQETQYF
TRBD1,TRBJ2-1,TRBV5-4,NA,TGTGCCAGCGAGCAAACAGGGGGCAAATACAATGAGCAGTTCTTC,CASEQTGGKYNEQFF
NA,TRBJ1-2,TRBV7-9,NA,TGTGCCAGCAGCTTACTGGGGACCGCCGGGGGGGATGGCTACACCTTC,CASSLLGTAGGDGYTF
NA,TRBJ2-7,TRBV25-1,NA,TGTGCCAGCAGTGATGACATTAGGTCCTACGAGCAGTACTTC,CASSDDIRSYEQYF
TRBD1,TRBJ1-2,TRBV2,NA,TGTGCCAGCAGTGCTCTGCCCGACAGGGGAGGCTACACCTTC,CASSALPDRGGYTF
TRBD2,TRBJ2-2,TRBV11-2,NA,TGTGCCAGAGCGGGGGGCAACACCGGGGAGCTGTTTTTT,CARAGGNTGELFF
TRBD2,TRBJ2-1,TRBV5-1,NA,TGCGCCAGCAGCTTGGGACGGGAGGGGAACAATGAGCAGTTCTTC,CASSLGREGNNEQFF
TRBD1,TRBJ2-3,TRBV4-1,NA,TGCGCCAGCGGGGACAGACCTAGCACAGATACGCAGTATTTT,CASGDRPSTDTQYF
NA,TRBJ2-7,TRBV21-1,NA,TGTGCCAGCAGCTCACGGGATTTTCCTTTC,CASSSRDFPF
TRBD2,TRBJ2-4,TRBV11-2,NA,TGTGCCAGCAGCTTACCCGAGGGGAGGGTTCTACTAGCCAAAAACATTCAGTACTTC,CASSLPEGRVLLAKNIQYF
NA,TRBJ2-2,TRBV30,NA,TGTGCCTGGAGTCCCCTAGTGGGCACCGGGGAGCTGTTTTTT,CAWSPLVGTGELFF